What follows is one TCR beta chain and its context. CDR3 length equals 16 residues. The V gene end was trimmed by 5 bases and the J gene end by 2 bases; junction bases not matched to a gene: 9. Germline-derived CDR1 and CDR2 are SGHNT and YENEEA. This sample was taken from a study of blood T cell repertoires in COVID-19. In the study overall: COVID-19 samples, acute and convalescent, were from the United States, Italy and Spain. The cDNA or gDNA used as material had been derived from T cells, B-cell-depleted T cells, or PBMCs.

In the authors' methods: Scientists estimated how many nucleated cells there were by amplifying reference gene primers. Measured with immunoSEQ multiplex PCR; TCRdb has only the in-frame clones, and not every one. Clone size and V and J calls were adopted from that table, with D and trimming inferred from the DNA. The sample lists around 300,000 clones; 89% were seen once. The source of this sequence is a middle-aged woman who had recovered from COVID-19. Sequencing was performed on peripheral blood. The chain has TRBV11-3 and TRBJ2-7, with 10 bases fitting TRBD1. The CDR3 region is CASSPYGTGVTYEQYF. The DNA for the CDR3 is TGTGCCAGCAGCCCTTATGGGACAGGGGTAACCTACGAGCAGTACTTC.